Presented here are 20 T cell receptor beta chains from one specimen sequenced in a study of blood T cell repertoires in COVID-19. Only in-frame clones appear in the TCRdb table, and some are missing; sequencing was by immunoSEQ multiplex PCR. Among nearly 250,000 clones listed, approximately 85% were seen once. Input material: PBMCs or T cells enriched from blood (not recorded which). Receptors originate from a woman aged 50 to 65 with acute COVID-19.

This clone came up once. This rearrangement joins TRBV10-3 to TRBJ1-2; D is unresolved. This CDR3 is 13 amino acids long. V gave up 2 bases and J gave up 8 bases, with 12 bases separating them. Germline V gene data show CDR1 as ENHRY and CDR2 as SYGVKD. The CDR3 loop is CAISEGPGSGYTF. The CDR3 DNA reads TGTGCCATCAGTGAGGGGCCGGGGTCCGGCTACACCTTC.

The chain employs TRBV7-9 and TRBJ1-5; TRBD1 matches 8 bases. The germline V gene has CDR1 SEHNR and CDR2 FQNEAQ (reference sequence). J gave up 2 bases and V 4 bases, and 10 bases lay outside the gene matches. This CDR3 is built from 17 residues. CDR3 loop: CASSSGTGQIGNQPQHF. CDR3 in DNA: TGTGCCAGCAGCTCCGGGACAGGACAAATCGGCAATCAGCCCCAGCATTTT.

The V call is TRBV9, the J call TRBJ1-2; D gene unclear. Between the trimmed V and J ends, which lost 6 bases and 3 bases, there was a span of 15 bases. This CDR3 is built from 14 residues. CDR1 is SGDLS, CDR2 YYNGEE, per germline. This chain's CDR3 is CASTVGSQDYGYTF. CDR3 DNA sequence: TGTGCCAGCACCGTGGGTAGTCAGGACTATGGCTACACCTTC.

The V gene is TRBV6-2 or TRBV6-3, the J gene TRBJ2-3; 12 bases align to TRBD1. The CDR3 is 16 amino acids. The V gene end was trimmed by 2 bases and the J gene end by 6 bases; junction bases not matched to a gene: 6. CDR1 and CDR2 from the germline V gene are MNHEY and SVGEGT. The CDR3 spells CASSYTGTGGRDTQYF. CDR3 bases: TGTGCCAGCAGTTACACCGGGACAGGGGGCAGGGATACGCAGTATTTT.

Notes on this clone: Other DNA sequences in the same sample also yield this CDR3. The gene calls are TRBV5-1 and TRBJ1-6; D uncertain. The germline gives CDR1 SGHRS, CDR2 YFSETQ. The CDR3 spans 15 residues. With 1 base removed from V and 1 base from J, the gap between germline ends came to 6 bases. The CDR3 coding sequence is TGCGCCAGCAGCTTGTCCGGGTCCTATAATTCACCCCTCCACTTT. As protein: CASSLSGSYNSPLHF. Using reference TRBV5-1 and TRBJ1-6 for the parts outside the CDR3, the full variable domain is KAGVTQTPRYLIKTRGQQVTLSCSPISGHRSVSWYQQTPGQGLQFLFEYFSETQRNKGNFPGRFSGRQFSNSRSEMNVSTLELGDSALYLCASSLSGSYNSPLHFGNGTRLTVT.

CDR3 bases: TGTGCCAGCAGCTTATATGACAGGGGAACCTACGAGCAGTACTTC. Translating it yields CASSLYDRGTYEQYF. The chain couples TRBV7-3 to TRBJ2-7; 8 bases are shared with TRBD1. Trimming removed 2 bases from V and 2 bases from J; junction bases left unmatched: 5. Germline values: CDR1 SGHTA, CDR2 FQGTGA. The CDR3 covers 15 residues.

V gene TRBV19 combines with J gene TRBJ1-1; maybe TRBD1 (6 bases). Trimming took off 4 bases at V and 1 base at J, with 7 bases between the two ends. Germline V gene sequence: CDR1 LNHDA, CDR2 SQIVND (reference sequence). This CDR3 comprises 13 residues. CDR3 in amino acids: CASSKDRNTEAFF. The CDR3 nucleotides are TGTGCCAGTAGTAAGGACAGGAACACTGAAGCTTTCTTT.

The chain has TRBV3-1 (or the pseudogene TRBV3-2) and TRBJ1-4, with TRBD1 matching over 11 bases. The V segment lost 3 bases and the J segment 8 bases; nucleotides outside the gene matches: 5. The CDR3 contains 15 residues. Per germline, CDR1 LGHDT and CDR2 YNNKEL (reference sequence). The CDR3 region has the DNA TGTGCCAGCAGCCATGGACAGGGGGCAGGGGAAAAACTGTTTTTT. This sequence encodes CASSHGQGAGEKLFF.

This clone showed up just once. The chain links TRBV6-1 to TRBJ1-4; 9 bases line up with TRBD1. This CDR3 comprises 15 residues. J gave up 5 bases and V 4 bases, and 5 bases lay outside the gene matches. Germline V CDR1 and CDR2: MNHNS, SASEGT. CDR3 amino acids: CASSGADRGNEKLFF. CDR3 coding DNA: TGTGCCAGCAGTGGAGCAGACAGGGGGAATGAAAAACTGTTTTTT.

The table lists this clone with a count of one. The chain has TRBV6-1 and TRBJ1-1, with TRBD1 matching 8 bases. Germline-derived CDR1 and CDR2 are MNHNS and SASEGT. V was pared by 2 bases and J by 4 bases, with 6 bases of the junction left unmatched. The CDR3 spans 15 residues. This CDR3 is CASSETRGRVTEAFF. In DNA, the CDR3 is TGTGCCAGCAGTGAAACCAGGGGGCGGGTCACTGAAGCTTTCTTT.

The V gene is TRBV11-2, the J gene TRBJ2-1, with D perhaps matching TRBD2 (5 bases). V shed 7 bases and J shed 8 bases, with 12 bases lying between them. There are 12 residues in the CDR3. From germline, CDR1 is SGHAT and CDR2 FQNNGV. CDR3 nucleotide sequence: TGTGCCAGCAACCCCGGGATTCATGAGCAGTTCTTC. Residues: CASNPGIHEQFF. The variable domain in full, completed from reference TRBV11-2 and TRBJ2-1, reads EAGVAQSPRYKIIEKRQSVAFWCNPISGHATLYWYQQILGQGPKLLIQFQNNGVVDDSQLPKDRFSAERLKGVDSTLKIQPAKLEDSAVYLCASNPGIHEQFFGPGTRLTVL.

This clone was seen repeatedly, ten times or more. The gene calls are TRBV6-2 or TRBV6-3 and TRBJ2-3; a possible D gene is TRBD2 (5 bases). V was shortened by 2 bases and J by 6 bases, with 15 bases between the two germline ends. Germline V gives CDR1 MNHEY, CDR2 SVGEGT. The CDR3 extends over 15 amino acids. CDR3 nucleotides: TGTGCCAGCAGTTACGACCCAGGAGGTTCGGATACGCAGTATTTT. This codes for CASSYDPGGSDTQYF.

CDR3 amino acids: CASSPGTEVMGNTIYF. The DNA for the CDR3 is TGTGCCAGCTCACCGGGGACAGAGGTCATGGGAAACACCATATATTTT. J is TRBJ1-3 and V is TRBV18; 7 bases are shared with TRBD1. The ends lost 3 bases at V and 4 bases at J; junction bases unmatched: 9. Germline CDR1 KGHSH, CDR2 LQKENI. The CDR3 has 16 residues.

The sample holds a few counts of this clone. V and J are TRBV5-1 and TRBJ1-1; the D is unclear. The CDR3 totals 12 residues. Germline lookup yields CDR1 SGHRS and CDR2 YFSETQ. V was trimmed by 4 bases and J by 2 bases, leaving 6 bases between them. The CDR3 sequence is CASSRVNTEAFF. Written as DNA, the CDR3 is TGCGCCAGCAGCCGAGTCAACACTGAAGCTTTCTTT.

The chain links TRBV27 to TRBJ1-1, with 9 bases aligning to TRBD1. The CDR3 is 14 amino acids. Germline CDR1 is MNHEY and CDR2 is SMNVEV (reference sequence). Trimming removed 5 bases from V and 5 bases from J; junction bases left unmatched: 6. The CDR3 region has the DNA TGTGCCAGCAGTAGAGAGACAGGGGGGACTGAAGCTTTCTTT. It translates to CASSRETGGTEAFF.

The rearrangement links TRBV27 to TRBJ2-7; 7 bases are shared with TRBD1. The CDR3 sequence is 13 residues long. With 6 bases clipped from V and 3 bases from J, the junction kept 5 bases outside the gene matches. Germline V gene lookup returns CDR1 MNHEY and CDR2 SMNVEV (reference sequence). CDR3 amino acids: CASRTGTLYEQYF. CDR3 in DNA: TGTGCCAGCAGGACAGGGACCCTCTACGAGCAGTACTTC.

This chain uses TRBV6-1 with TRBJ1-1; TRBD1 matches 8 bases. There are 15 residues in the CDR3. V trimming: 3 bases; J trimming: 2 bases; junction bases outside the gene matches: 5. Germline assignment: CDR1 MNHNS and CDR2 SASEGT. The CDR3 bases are TGTGCCAGCAGTGACCAAGGACAGGGTAACACTGAAGCTTTCTTT. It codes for CASSDQGQGNTEAFF.

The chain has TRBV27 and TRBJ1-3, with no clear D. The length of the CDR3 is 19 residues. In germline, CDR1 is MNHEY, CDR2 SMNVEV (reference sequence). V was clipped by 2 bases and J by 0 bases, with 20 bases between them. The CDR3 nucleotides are TGTGCCAGCAGTTTAGATCCCCCCCTCGGGGTGGACTCTGGAAACACCATATATTTT. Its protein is CASSLDPPLGVDSGNTIYF.

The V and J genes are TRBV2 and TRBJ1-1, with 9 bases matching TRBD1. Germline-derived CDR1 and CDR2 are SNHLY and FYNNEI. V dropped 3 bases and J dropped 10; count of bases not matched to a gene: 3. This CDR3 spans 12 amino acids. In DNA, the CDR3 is TGTGCCAGCAGTGATACAGGGGGCGGAGCTTTCTTT. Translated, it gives CASSDTGGGAFF.

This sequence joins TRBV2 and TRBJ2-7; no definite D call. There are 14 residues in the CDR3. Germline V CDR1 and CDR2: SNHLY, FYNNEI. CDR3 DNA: TGTGCAGCTACCCCCAGGATTCAATCCTACGAGCAGTACTTC. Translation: CAATPRIQSYEQYF.